This T cell receptor (beta chain) was profiled in a study of T cell responses to AZD1222 COVID-19 vaccine. The repertoire was sequenced with immunoSEQ multiplex PCR; TCRdb's copy has only in-frame clones and lacks some. The profile shows around 83,000 clones, about 84% of them singletons. Germline CDR1 SNHLY, CDR2 FYNNEI. This CDR3 region has 15 residues. V gave up 9 bases and J gave up 2 bases; unmatched junction bases: 10. The TCR was taken from an adult in good health. The specimen was peripheral blood, collected on day 0 of AZD1222 vaccination. V gene TRBV2 combines with J gene TRBJ2-5; TRBD1 matches at 9 bases. Here the CDR3 DNA reads TGTGCCAGATCCCTAACAGGGGGCTTACAAGAGACCCAGTACTTC. The encoded protein is CARSLTGGLQETQYF. Based on the CDR3 plus reference TRBV2 and TRBJ2-5, the full variable domain is EPEVTQTPSHQVTQMGQEVILRCVPISNHLYFYWYRQILGQKVEFLVSFYNNEISEKSEIFDDQFSVERPDGSNFTLKIRSTKLEDSAMYFCARSLTGGLQETQYFGPGTRLLVL.